A selection of T cell receptor beta chains follows, all from one sample in a study of CD8 T cells in ankylosing spondylitis. TCRdb processed the 5' RACE reads anew with MiXCR; each CDR3 protein has one entry. This sample has around 130,000 distinct CDR3 sequences, with roughly 6.6% found just once. The specimen sequenced was blood, either unsorted or a sorted T cell fraction (not recorded which). Receptor source: a male donor with ankylosing spondylitis or in good health (not recorded which). The CDR3 runs from the conserved cysteine through the conserved F or W. A D gene is named only where the DNA matches it firmly. A clone size is listed for some rows: how often the clone was seen (once, few, many), or a class if it is expanded.

d_call j_call v_call clone_size cdr3_aa cdr3_nt
. TRBJ1-2 TRBV29-1 many CSVEQGYNYGYTF TGCAGCGTTGAACAGGGTTATAACTATGGCTACACCTTC
. TRBJ2-1 TRBV3-1 many CASSPQGWETGNEQFF TGTGCCAGCAGCCCGCAGGGATGGGAGACGGGCAATGAGCAGTTCTTC
TRBD1 TRBJ2-7 TRBV5-1 many CASSPGDRVIYEQYF TGCGCCAGCAGCCCGGGGGACAGGGTAATATACGAGCAGTACTTC
TRBD1 TRBJ2-6 TRBV5-4 many CASSRWDSQTSGANVLTF TGTGCCAGCAGTCGATGGGACAGCCAAACCTCTGGGGCCAACGTCCTGACTTTC
. TRBJ1-2 TRBV14 . CASSQGMWGNYGYTF TGTGCCAGCAGCCAAGGCATGTGGGGGAACTATGGCTACACCTTC
. TRBJ2-5 TRBV7-7 . CASSLAGTQYF TGTGCCAGCAGCTTAGCTGGGACCCAGTACTTC
. TRBJ2-3 TRBV20-1 many CSAQTGWGTTDTQYF TGCAGTGCTCAAACGGGATGGGGTACCACAGATACGCAGTATTTT
. TRBJ2-3 TRBV12-3/TRBV12-4 many CASSPGVLLADTQYF TGTGCCAGCAGTCCAGGGGTTTTATTGGCAGATACGCAGTATTTT
. TRBJ2-1 TRBV5-5 many CASSLAAVPYNEQFF TGTGCCAGCAGCTTGGCCGCGGTTCCCTACAATGAGCAGTTCTTC
TRBD1 TRBJ2-5 TRBV20-1 many CSASTGEETQYF TGCAGTGCCTCGACAGGGGAGGAGACCCAGTACTTC
TRBD1 TRBJ2-7 TRBV6-1 few CASIGDRGAYEQYF TGTGCCAGCATCGGGGACAGGGGTGCTTACGAGCAGTACTTC
TRBD1 TRBJ2-1 TRBV23-1 once CASHEVRGQPYNEQFF TGCGCCAGCCACGAAGTAAGGGGGCAACCCTACAATGAGCAGTTCTTC
. TRBJ2-5 TRBV20-1 many CSASSRDVTQYF TGCAGTGCTAGTTCCAGGGATGTGACCCAGTACTTC
. TRBJ2-3 TRBV7-9 many CASSFALPDTQYF TGTGCCAGCAGCTTCGCGCTTCCAGATACGCAGTATTTT
. TRBJ2-1 TRBV15 many CATSRGAGGPFYNEQFF TGTGCCACCAGCAGAGGAGCCGGGGGCCCATTTTACAATGAGCAGTTCTTC
. TRBJ1-5 TRBV2 few CASTRESNQPQHF TGTGCCAGCACCAGGGAGAGCAATCAGCCCCAGCATTTT
. TRBJ1-1 TRBV29-1 many CSVEPGQITEAFF TGCAGCGTTGAACCCGGACAGATCACTGAAGCTTTCTTT
. TRBJ1-1 TRBV29-1 . CSVRGNTEAFF TGCAGCGTTCGGGGGAACACTGAAGCTTTCTTT
TRBD1 TRBJ1-2 TRBV6-1 once CASSKRDTAGGYVYGYTF TGTGCCAGCAGTAAACGGGATACGGCAGGGGGTTATGTCTATGGCTACACCTTC
. TRBJ1-6 TRBV5-5 many CASSLGQAAVTLHF TGTGCCAGCAGCTTGGGCCAGGCGGCGGTGACCCTCCACTTT
TRBD2 TRBJ2-3 TRBV3-1 few CASSPVGQGYLAALDTQYF TGTGCCAGCAGCCCAGTGGGTCAAGGGTACCTAGCGGCGCTGGATACGCAGTATTTT
TRBD2 TRBJ2-1 TRBV4-1 few CASSQVPLSGGRASTSFNEQFF TGCGCCAGCAGCCAAGTTCCGCTATCCGGCGGGAGGGCGTCCACTTCTTTCAATGAGCAGTTCTTC
. TRBJ2-7 TRBV5-1 many CASSLANQGEDEQYF TGCGCCAGCAGCTTGGCAAACCAGGGCGAGGACGAGCAGTACTTC
TRBD1 TRBJ1-2 TRBV5-1 many CASSAQTGNYGYTF TGCGCCAGCAGCGCTCAGACAGGGAACTATGGCTACACCTTC
. TRBJ2-7 TRBV28 many CASSLISSYEQYF TGTGCCAGCAGTTTAATAAGCTCCTACGAGCAGTACTTC
. TRBJ2-3 TRBV6-5 many CASSYSMAGGPADTQYF TGTGCCAGCAGTTACTCGATGGCCGGGGGGCCGGCAGATACGCAGTATTTT
TRBD2 TRBJ2-3 TRBV30 few CAWSGDGGSTDTQYF TGTGCCTGGAGTGGGGACGGGGGGTCCACAGATACGCAGTATTTT
. TRBJ2-2 TRBV3-1 many CASSPLEDHTGELFF TGTGCCAGCAGTCCTCTCGAGGACCACACCGGGGAGCTGTTTTTT
. TRBJ1-2 TRBV7-8 many CASSLNTLAGYTF TGTGCCAGCAGCTTAAATACTCTAGCGGGCTACACCTTC
. TRBJ2-7 TRBV29-1 many CSVESRAYEQYF TGCAGCGTTGAATCAAGGGCCTACGAGCAGTACTTC
. TRBJ2-1 TRBV19 . CASSPGQLGYNEQFF TGTGCCAGTAGTCCCGGACAGTTAGGATACAATGAGCAGTTCTTC
. TRBJ2-4 TRBV13 . CASSPATF TGTGCCAGCAGCCCGGCCACCTTC
TRBD1 TRBJ1-6 TRBV5-1 many CASSPGQIYNSPLHF TGCGCCAGCAGCCCGGGACAGATCTATAATTCACCCCTCCACTTT
. TRBJ2-5 TRBV20-1 . CSAGGAGHQETQYF TGCAGTGCAGGGGGGGCAGGACACCAAGAGACCCAGTACTTC
. TRBJ2-3 TRBV20-1 many CSARDWAGRTDTQYF TGCAGTGCTAGAGATTGGGCGGGTCGCACAGATACGCAGTATTTT
. TRBJ2-3 TRBV28 many CASSYRVGADTQYF TGTGCCAGCAGTTACAGGGTTGGTGCAGATACGCAGTATTTT
TRBD1 TRBJ1-1 TRBV19 many CAVTSTGANTEAFF TGTGCCGTAACCTCCACAGGGGCGAACACTGAAGCTTTCTTT
TRBD1 TRBJ1-1 TRBV27 many CASSFRGQVNAFF TGTGCCAGCAGTTTCAGGGGGCAGGTGAATGCTTTCTTT
. TRBJ2-1 TRBV6-5 many CASSSRYSYNEQFF TGTGCCAGCAGTTCCAGATACTCCTACAATGAGCAGTTCTTC
. TRBJ1-1 TRBV12-3/TRBV12-4 many CASVTRGTEAFF TGTGCCAGCGTAACCCGGGGCACTGAAGCTTTCTTT